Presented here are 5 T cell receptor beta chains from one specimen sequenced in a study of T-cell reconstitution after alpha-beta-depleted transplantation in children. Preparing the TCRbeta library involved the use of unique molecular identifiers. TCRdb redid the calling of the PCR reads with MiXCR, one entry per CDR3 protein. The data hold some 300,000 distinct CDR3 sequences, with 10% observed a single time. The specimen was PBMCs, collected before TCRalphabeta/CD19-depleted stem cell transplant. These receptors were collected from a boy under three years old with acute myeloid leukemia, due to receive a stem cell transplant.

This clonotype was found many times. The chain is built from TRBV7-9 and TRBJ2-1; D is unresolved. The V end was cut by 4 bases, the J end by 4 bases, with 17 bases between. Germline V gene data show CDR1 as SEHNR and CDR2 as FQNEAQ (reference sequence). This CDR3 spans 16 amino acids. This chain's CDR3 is CASSSRPQQNYNEQFF. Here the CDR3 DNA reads TGTGCCAGCAGCTCCCGGCCGCAACAAAATTACAATGAGCAGTTCTTC.

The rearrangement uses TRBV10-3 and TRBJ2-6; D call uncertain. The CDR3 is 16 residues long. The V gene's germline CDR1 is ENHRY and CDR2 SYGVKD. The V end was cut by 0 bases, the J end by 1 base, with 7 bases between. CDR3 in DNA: TGTGCCATCAGTGAGTCTATGGGGTCTGGGGCCAACGTCCTGACTTTC. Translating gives CAISESMGSGANVLTF.

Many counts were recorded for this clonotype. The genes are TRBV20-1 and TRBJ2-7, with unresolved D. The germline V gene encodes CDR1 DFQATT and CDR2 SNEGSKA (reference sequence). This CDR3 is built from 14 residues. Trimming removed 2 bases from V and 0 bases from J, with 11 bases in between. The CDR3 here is CSARIGFSSYEQYF. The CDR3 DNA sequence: TGCAGTGCTAGAATAGGATTTAGCTCCTACGAGCAGTACTTC.

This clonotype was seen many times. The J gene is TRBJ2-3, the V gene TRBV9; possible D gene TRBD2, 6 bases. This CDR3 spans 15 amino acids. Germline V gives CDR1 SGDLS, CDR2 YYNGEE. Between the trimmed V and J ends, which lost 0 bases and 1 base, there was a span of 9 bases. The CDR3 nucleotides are TGTGCCAGCAGCGTAGACGGGAGAGGCACAGATACGCAGTATTTT. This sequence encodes CASSVDGRGTDTQYF. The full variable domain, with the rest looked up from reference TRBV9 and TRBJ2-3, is DSGVTQTPKHLITATGQRVTLRCSPRSGDLSVYWYQQSLDQGLQFLIQYYNGEERAKGNILERFSAQQFPDLHSELNLSSLELGDSALYFCASSVDGRGTDTQYFGPGTRLTVL.

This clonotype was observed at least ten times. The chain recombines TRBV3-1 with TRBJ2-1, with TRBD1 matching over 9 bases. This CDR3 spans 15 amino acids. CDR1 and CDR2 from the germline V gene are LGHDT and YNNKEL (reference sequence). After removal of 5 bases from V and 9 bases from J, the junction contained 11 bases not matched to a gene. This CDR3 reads CASSVPGQGGFEQFF. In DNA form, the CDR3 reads TGTGCCAGCAGCGTCCCGGGACAGGGTGGGTTTGAGCAGTTCTTC.